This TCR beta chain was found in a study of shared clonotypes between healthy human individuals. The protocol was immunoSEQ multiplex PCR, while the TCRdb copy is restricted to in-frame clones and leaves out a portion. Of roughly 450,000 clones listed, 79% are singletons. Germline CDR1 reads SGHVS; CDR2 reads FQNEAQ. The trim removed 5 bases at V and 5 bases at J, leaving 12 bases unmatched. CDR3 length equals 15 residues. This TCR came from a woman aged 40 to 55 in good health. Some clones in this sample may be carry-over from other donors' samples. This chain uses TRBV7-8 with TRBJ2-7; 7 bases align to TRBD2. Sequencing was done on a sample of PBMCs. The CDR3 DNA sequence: TGTGCCAGCAGCGTAACGATACTAGCGATGGACGAGCAGTACTTC. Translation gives CASSVTILAMDEQYF.